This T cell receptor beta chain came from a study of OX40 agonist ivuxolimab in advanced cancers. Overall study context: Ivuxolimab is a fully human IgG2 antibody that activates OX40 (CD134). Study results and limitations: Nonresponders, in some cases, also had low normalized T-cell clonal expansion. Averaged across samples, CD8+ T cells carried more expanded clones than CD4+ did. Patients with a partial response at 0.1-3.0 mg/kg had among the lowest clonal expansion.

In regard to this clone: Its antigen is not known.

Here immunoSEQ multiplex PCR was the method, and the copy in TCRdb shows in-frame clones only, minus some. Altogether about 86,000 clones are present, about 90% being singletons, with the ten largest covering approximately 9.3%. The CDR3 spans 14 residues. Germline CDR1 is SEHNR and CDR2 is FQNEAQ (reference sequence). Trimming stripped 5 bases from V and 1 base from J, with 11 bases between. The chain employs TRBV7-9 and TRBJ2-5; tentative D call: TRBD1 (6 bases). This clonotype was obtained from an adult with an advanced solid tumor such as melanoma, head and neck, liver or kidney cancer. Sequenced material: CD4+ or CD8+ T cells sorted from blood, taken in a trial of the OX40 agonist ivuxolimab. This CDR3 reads CASSRTGSQETQYF. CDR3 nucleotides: TGTGCCAGCAGCCGAACAGGGTCCCAAGAGACCCAGTACTTC.